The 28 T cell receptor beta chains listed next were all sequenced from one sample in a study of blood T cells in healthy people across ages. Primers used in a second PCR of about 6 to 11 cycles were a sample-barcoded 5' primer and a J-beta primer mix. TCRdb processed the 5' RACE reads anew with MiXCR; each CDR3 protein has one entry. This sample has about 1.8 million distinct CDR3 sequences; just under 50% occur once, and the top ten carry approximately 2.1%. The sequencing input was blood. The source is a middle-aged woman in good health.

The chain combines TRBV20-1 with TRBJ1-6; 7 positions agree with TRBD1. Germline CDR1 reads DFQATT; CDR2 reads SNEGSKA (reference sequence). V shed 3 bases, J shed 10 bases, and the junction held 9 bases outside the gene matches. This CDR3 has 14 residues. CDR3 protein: CSARPGQGVSPLHF. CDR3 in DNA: TGCAGTGCTAGGCCGGGTCAGGGGGTCTCACCCCTCCACTTT.

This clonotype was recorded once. The CDR3 region is CASSQDQRGNTQYF. Written as DNA, the CDR3 is TGTGCCAGCAGCCAAGATCAGCGGGGGAATACGCAGTATTTT. The chain joins TRBV4-2 to TRBJ2-3; 8 nucleotides match TRBD2. After removal of 0 bases from V and 7 bases from J, the junction contained 3 bases not matched to a gene. CDR3 length: 14 residues. Per germline, CDR1 LGHNA and CDR2 YNFKEQ.

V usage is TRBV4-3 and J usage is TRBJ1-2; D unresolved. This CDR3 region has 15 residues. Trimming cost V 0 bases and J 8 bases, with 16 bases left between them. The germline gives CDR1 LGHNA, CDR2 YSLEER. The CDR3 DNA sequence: TGCGCCAGCAGCCAAGACGCCACGCTTCCAGGAGGCTACACCTTC. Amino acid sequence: CASSQDATLPGGYTF.

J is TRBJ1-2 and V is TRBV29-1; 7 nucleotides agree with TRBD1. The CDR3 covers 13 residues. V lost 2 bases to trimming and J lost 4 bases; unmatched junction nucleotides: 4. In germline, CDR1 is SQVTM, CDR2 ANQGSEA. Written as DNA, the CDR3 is TGCAGCGTTGAACCCGGGACAGTCTATGGCTACACCTTC. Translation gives CSVEPGTVYGYTF.

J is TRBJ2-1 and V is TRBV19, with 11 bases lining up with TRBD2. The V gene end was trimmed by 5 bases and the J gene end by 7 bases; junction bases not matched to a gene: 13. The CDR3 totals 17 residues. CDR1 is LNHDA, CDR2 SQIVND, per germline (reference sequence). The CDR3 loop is CASSPLGRPSGGNEQFF. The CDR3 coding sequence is TGTGCCAGTAGTCCCTTGGGTCGGCCTAGCGGGGGGAATGAGCAGTTCTTC.

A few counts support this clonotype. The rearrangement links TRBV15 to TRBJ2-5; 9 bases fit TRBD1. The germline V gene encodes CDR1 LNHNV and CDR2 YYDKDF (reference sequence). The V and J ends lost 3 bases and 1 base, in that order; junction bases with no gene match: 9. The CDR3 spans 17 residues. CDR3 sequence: CATSSTRDRDPQETQYF. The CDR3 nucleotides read TGTGCCACCAGCAGCACCCGGGACAGGGACCCCCAAGAGACCCAGTACTTC.

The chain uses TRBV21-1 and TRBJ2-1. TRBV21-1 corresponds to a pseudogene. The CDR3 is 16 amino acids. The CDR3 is CASSKAWGGTYNEQFF. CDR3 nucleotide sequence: TGTGCCAGCAGCAAAGCGTGGGGTGGGACCTACAATGAGCAGTTCTTC.

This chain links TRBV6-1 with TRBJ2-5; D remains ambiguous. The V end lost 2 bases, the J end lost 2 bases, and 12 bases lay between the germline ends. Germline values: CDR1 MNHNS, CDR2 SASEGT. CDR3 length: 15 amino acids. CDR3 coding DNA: TGTGCCAGCAGTGAAAACTTCCGTATACAAGAGACCCAGTACTTC. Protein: CASSENFRIQETQYF.

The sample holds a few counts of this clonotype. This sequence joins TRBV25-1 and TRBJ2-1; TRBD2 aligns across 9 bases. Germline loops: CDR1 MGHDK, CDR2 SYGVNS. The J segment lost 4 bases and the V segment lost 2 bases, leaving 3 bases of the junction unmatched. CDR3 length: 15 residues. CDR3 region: CASSEAGGAYNEQFF. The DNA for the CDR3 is TGTGCCAGCAGTGAAGCGGGGGGGGCGTACAATGAGCAGTTCTTC.

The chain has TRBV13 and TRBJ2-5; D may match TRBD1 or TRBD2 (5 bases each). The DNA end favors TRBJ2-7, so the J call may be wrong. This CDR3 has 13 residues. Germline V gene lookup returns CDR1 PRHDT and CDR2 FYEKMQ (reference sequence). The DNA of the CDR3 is TGTGCCAGCAGTTCAGATGGGGGAAACGAGCAGTACTTC. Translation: CASSSDGGNEQYF.

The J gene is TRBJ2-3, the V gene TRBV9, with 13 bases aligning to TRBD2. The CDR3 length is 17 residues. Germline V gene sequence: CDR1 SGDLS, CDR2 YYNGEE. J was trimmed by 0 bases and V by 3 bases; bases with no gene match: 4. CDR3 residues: CASSGTSGGRSTDTQYF. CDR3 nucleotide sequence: TGTGCCAGCAGCGGGACTAGCGGGGGCCGCAGCACAGATACGCAGTATTTT.

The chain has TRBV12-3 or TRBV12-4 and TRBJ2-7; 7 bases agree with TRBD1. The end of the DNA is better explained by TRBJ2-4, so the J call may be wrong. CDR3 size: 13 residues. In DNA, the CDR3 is TGTGCCAGCAGGCCCGGGACAGTAAACATTCAGTACTTC. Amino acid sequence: CASRPGTVNIQYF.

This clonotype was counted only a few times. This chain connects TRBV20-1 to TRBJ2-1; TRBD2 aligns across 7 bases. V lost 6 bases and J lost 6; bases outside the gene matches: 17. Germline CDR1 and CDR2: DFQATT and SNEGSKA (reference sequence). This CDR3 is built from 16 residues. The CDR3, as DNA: TGCAGTGCGCAGCCGTACGGACTAGTAGGGGCCAATGAGCAGTTCTTC. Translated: CSAQPYGLVGANEQFF.

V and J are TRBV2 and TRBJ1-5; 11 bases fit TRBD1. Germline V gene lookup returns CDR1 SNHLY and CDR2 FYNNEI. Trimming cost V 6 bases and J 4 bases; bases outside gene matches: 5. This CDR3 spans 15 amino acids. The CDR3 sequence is CASSRRDRGNQPQHF. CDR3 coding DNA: TGTGCCAGCAGCCGGAGGGACAGGGGGAATCAGCCCCAGCATTTT.

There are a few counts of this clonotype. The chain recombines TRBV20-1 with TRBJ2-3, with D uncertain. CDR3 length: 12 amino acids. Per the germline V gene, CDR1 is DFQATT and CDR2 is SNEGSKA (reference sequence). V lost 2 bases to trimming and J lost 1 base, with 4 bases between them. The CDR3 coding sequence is TGCAGTGCTAGACCTCGCACAGATACGCAGTATTTT. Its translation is CSARPRTDTQYF.

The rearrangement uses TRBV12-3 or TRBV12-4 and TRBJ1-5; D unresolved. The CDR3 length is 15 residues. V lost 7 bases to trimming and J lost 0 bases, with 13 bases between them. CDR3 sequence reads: CASTTGPGSNQPQHF. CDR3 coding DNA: TGTGCCAGCACCACTGGCCCGGGTAGCAATCAGCCCCAGCATTTT.

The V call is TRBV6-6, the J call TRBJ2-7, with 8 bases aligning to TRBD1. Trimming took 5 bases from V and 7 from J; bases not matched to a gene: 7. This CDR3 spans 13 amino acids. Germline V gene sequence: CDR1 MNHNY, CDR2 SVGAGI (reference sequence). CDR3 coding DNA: TGTGCCAGCAGTGACCAGGGGGCGGGTGAGCAGTACTTC. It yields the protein CASSDQGAGEQYF.

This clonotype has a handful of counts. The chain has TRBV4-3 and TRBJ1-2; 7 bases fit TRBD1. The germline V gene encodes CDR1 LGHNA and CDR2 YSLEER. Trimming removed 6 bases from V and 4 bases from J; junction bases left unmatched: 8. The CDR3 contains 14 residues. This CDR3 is CASSSQGRSYGYTF. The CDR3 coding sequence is TGCGCCAGCAGTTCACAGGGGCGTAGCTATGGCTACACCTTC.

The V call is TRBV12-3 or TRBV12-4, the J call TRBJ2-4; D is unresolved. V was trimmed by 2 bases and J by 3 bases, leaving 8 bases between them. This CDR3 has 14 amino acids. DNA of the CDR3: TGTGCCAGCAGTTTACCAGGAAACAAAAACATTCAGTACTTC. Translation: CASSLPGNKNIQYF.

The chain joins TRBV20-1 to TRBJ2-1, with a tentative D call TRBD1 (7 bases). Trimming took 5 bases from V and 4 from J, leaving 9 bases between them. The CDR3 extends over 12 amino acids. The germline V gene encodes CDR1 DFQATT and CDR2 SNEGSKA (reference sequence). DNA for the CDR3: TGCAGTGCTCAGGGGGGATACAATGAGCAGTTCTTC. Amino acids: CSAQGGYNEQFF.

The CDR3 bases are TGCAGTGCTAGAGATGACAGTCGTATTTCACCCCTCCACTTT. The encoded protein is CSARDDSRISPLHF. The V gene is TRBV20-1, the J gene TRBJ1-6, with D maybe TRBD1 (5 bases). Germline CDR1 reads DFQATT; CDR2 reads SNEGSKA (reference sequence). Trimming took off 0 bases at V and 9 bases at J, with 12 bases between the two ends. CDR3 length: 14 residues.

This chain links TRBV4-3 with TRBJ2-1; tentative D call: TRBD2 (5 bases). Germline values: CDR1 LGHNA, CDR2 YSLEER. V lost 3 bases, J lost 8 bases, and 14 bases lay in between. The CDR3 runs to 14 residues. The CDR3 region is CASSHDPGSDEQFF. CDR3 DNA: TGCGCCAGCAGCCATGACCCGGGGAGTGATGAGCAGTTCTTC.

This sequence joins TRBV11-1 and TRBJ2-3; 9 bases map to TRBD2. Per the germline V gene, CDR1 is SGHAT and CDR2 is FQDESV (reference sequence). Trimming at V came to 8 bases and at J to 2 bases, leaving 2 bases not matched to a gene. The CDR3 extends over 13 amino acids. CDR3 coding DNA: TGTGCCAGCGCGGGGGGGACCACAGATACGCAGTATTTT. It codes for CASAGGTTDTQYF.

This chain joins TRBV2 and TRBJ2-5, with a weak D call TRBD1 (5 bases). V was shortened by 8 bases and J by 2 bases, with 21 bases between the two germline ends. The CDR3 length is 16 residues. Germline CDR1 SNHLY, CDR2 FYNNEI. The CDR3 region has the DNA TGTGCCAGCGATAACCCGGCAGGGCCTATTCAAGAGACCCAGTACTTC. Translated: CASDNPAGPIQETQYF.

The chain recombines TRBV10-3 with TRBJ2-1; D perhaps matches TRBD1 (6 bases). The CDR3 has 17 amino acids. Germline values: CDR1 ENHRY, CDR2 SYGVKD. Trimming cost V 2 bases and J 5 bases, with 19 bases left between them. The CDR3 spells CAISEPLTGLGNNEQFF. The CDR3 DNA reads TGTGCCATCAGTGAGCCACTTACAGGGTTGGGGAACAATGAGCAGTTCTTC.

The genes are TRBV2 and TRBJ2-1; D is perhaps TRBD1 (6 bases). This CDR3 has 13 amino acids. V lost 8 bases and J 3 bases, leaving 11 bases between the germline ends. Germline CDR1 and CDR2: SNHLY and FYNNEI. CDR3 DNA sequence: TGTGCCAGCGGGCAGGGGATCTACAATGAGCAGTTCTTC. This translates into CASGQGIYNEQFF.

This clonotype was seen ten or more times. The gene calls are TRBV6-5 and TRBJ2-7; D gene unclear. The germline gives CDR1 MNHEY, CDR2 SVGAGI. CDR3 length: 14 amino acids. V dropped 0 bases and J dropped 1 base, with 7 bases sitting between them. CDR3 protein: CASSYSGRSYEQYF. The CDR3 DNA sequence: TGTGCCAGCAGTTACTCGGGTCGATCCTACGAGCAGTACTTC.

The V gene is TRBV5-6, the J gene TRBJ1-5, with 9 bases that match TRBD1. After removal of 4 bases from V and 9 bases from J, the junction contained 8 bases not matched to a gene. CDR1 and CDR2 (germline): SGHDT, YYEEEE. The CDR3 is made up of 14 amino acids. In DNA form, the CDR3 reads TGTGCCAGCAGCCAAAACAGGGGGCGGCCGCCCCAGCATTTT. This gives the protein CASSQNRGRPPQHF.